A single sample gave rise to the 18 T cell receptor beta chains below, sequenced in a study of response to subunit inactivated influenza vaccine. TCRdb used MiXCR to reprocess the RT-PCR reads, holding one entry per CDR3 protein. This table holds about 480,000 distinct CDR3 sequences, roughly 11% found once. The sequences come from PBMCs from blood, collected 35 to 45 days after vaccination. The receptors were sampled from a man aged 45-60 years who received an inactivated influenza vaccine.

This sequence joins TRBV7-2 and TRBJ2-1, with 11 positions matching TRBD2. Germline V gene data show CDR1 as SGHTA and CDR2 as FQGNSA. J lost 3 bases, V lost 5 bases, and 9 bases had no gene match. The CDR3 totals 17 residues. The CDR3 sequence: CASSLSTSGTRYNEQFF. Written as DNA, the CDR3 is TGTGCCAGCAGCCTCTCGACTAGCGGGACCCGCTACAATGAGCAGTTCTTC.

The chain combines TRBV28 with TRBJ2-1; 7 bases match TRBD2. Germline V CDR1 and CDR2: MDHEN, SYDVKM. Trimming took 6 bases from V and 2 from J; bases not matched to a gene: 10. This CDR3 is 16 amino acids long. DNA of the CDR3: TGTGCCAGCAGCAAGGCAGCGGGAATAGCCTACAATGAGCAGTTCTTC. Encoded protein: CASSKAAGIAYNEQFF.

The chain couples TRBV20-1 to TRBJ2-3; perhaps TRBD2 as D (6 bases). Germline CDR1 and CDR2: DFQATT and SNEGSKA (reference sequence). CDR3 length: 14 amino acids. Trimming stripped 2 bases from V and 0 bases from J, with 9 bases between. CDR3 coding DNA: TGCAGTGCTAGAATAGCGGCTAGCACAGATACGCAGTATTTT. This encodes CSARIAASTDTQYF.

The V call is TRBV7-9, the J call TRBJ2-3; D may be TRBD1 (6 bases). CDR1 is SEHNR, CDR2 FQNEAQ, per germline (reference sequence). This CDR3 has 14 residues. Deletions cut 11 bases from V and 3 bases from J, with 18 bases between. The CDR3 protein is CASHRGGNTDTQYF. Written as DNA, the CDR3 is TGTGCCTCCCATAGAGGGGGTAATACAGATACGCAGTATTTT.

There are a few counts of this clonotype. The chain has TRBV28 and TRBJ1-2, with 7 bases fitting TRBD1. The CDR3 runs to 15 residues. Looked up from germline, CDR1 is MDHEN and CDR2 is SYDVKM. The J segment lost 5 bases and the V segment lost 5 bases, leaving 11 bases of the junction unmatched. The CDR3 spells CASSLTGTDLYGYTF. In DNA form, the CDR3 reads TGTGCCAGCAGTCTTACCGGGACAGACTTGTATGGCTACACCTTC.

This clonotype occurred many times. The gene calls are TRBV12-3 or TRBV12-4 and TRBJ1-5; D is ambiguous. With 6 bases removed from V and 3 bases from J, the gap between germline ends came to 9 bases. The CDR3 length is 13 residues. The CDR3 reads CASRALVNQPQHF. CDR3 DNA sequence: TGTGCCAGCAGGGCCCTCGTCAATCAGCCCCAGCATTTT.

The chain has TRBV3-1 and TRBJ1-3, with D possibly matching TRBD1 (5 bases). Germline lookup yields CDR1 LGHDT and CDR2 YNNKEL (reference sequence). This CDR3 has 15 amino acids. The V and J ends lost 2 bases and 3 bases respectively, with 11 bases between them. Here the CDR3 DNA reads TGTGCCAGCAGCCAAACCGGGGGGAGTGGAAACACCATATATTTT. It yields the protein CASSQTGGSGNTIYF.

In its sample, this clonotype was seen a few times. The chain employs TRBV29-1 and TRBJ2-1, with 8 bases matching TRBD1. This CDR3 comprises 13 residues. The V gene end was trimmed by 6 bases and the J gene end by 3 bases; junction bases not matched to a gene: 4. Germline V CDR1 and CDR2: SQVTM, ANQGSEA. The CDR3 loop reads CSVNTGGYNEQFF. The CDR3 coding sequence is TGCAGCGTAAATACAGGGGGCTACAATGAGCAGTTCTTC.

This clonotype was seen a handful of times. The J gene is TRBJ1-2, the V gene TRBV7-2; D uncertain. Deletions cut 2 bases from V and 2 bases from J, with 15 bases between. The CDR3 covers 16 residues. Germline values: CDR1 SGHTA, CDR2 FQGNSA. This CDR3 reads CASSLTPWAGNYGYTF. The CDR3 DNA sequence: TGTGCCAGCAGCTTAACGCCCTGGGCTGGGAACTATGGCTACACCTTC.

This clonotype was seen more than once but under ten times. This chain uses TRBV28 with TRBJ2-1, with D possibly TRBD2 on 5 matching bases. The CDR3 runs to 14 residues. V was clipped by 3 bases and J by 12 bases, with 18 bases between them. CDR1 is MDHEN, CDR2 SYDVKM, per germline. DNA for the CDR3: TGTGCCAGCAGTTTCCCGGGGTTGGGTTGGGGGCAGTTCTTC. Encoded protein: CASSFPGLGWGQFF.

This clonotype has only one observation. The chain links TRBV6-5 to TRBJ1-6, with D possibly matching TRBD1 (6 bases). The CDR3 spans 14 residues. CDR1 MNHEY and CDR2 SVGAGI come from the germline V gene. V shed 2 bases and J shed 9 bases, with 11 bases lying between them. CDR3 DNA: TGTGCCAGCAGTTACAACAGGGATGGTTCACCCCTCCACTTT. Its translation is CASSYNRDGSPLHF.

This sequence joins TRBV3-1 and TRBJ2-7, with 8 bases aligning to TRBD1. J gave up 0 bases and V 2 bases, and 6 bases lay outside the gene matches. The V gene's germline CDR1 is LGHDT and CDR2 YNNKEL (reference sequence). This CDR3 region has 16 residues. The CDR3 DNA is TGTGCCAGCAGCCAAACCGGGACAGGCCGCTCCTACGAGCAGTACTTC. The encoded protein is CASSQTGTGRSYEQYF.

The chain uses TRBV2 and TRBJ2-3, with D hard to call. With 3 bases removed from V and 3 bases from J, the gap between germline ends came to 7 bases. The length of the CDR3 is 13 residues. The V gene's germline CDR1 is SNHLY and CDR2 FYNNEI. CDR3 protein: CASSEVVTDTQYF. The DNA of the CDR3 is TGTGCCAGCAGTGAGGTTGTAACAGATACGCAGTATTTT.

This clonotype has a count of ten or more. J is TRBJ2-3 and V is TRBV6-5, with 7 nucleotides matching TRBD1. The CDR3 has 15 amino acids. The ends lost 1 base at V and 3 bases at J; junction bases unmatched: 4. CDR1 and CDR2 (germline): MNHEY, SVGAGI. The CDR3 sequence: CASSYWRQGTDTQYF. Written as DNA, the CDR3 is TGTGCCAGCAGTTACTGGCGACAGGGTACAGATACGCAGTATTTT.

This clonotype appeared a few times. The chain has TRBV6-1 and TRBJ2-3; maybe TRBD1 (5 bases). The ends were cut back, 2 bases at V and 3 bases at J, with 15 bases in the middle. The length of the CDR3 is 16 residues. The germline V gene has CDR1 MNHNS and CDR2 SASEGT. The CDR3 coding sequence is TGTGCCAGCAGTGAATTTTTGACAGCTCCGACAGATACGCAGTATTTT. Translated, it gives CASSEFLTAPTDTQYF.

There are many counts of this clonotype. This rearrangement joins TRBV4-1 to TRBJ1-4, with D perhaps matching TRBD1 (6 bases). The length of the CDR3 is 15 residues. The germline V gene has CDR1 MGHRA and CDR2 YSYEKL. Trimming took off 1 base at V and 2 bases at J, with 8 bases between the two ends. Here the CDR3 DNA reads TGCGCCAGCAGCCAAGCTACAGGGACTAATGAAAAACTGTTTTTT. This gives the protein CASSQATGTNEKLFF.

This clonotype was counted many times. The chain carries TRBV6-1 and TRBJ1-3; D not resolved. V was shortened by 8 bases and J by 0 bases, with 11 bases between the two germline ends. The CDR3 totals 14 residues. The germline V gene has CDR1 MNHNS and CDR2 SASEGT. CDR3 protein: CASSARPSGNTIYF. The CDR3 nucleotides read TGTGCCAGCTCCGCCCGCCCCTCTGGAAACACCATATATTTT.

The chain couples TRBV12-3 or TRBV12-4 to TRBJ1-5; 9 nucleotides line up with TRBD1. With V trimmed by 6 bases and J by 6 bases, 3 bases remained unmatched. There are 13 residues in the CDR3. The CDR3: CASRGTGSQPQHF. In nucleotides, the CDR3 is TGTGCCAGCAGGGGGACAGGGAGTCAGCCCCAGCATTTT.